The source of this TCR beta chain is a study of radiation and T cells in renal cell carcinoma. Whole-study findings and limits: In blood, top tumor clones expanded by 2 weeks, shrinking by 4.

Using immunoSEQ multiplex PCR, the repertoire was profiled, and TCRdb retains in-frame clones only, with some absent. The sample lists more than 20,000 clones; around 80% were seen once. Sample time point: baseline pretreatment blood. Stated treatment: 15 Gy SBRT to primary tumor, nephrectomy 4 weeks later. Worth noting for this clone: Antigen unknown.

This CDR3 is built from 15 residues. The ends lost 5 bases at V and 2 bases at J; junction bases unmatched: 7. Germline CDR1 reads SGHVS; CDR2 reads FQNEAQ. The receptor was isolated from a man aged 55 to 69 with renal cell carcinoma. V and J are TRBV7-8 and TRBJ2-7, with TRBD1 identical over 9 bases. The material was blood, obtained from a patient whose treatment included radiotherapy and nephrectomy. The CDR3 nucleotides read TGTGCCAGCAGCCCCACCGGGACAGGGACCTACGAGCAGTACTTC. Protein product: CASSPTGTGTYEQYF.